The next 32 T cell receptor beta chains were all read from a single sample in a study of graft-versus-host responses after intestinal transplantation. Their target antigens are unknown. The method was immunoSEQ multiplex PCR; TCRdb's version includes in-frame clones alone and lacks a portion of them. The data show just under 90,000 clones, roughly four fifths seen once. The source material was unstimulated CD8+ T cells sorted from spleen or lymph node cells, sampled before intestinal transplant. All receptors come from a human donor who received an intestinal transplant.

The J gene is TRBJ1-1, the V gene TRBV9, with TRBD1 matching 10 bases. Unmatched junction bases numbered 1, after V lost 2 bases and J lost 0 bases. The CDR3 contains 15 residues. The germline V gene encodes CDR1 SGDLS and CDR2 YYNGEE. In DNA, the CDR3 is TGTGCCAGCAGCGTGGACAGGGGGGTGAACACTGAAGCTTTCTTT. Encoded protein: CASSVDRGVNTEAFF.

The rearrangement links TRBV4-2 to TRBJ2-7; 13 nucleotides agree with TRBD2. CDR3 size: 18 residues. Trimming at V came to 4 bases and at J to 2 bases, leaving 11 bases not matched to a gene. Germline V gene sequence: CDR1 LGHNA, CDR2 YNFKEQ. This CDR3 is CASSPGLAGEEGAYEQYF. CDR3 coding DNA: TGTGCCAGCAGCCCTGGACTAGCGGGGGAAGAAGGGGCCTACGAGCAGTACTTC.

CDR3 in DNA: TGTGCCAGCAGTTTATTGCAGAGGGGGACTGAAGCTTTCTTT. It is translated as CASSLLQRGTEAFF. The V gene is TRBV27, the J gene TRBJ1-1, with a possible D match to TRBD1 (6 bases). Per germline, CDR1 MNHEY and CDR2 SMNVEV (reference sequence). CDR3 length: 14 residues. The V gene lost 1 base and the J gene lost 5 bases, with 11 bases spanning the gap.

The gene calls are TRBV7-9 and TRBJ2-3, with a weak D call TRBD1 (5 bases). V was clipped by 5 bases and J by 6 bases, with 9 bases between them. CDR3 length: 12 amino acids. Germline-derived CDR1 and CDR2 are SEHNR and FQNEAQ (reference sequence). The CDR3 region has the DNA TGTGCCAGCAGCCCGACAGTGGATACGCAGTATTTT. Amino acid sequence: CASSPTVDTQYF.

The chain has TRBV27 and TRBJ1-5, with D uncertain. Trimming left V 0 bases short and J 5 bases short, with 8 bases between. The CDR3 is made up of 14 amino acids. The germline V gene encodes CDR1 MNHEY and CDR2 SMNVEV (reference sequence). The CDR3 region is CASSLSVSYQPQHF. Here the CDR3 DNA reads TGTGCCAGCAGTTTATCAGTTTCCTATCAGCCCCAGCATTTT.

CDR3 protein: CAWIGEKEKLFF. The CDR3 nucleotides read TGTGCCTGGATAGGGGAAAAGGAAAAACTGTTTTTT. The rearrangement uses TRBV30 and TRBJ1-4; tentative D call: TRBD1 (5 bases). Trimming cost V 4 bases and J 8 bases, with 11 bases left between them. The CDR3 runs 12 residues. The germline V gene has CDR1 GTSNPN and CDR2 SVGIG (reference sequence).

This chain links TRBV25-1 with TRBJ1-6, with 7 bases aligning to TRBD1. The CDR3 covers 16 residues. The J segment lost 4 bases and the V segment lost 6 bases, leaving 9 bases of the junction unmatched. Germline CDR1 reads MGHDK; CDR2 reads SYGVNS. For the CDR3, the DNA is TGTGCCAGCAGACAAGACAGGGACGCTTATAATTCACCCCTCCACTTT. Its translation is CASRQDRDAYNSPLHF.

The genes are TRBV9 and TRBJ1-1; D gene uncertain. Germline-derived CDR1 and CDR2 are SGDLS and YYNGEE. The CDR3 length is 14 residues. Trimming took 6 bases from V and 3 from J, leaving 15 bases between them. CDR3 sequence reads: CASTSSGADTEAFF. DNA of the CDR3: TGTGCCAGCACCTCTAGTGGCGCCGACACTGAAGCTTTCTTT.

The genes are TRBV5-1 and TRBJ1-4; possibly TRBD1 for D (5 bases). Germline V gene sequence: CDR1 SGHRS, CDR2 YFSETQ. Trimming took off 4 bases at V and 4 bases at J, with 11 bases between the two ends. The CDR3 totals 14 residues. The DNA for the CDR3 is TGCGCCAGCAGCGAGGGACGGCGTAATGAAAAACTGTTTTTT. Translated: CASSEGRRNEKLFF.

The chain recombines TRBV9 with TRBJ2-3; 7 positions match TRBD2. CDR1 SGDLS and CDR2 YYNGEE come from the germline V gene. V shed 5 bases and J 0 bases; nucleotides not matched to a gene: 3. CDR3 length equals 14 residues. This chain's CDR3 is CASSSGGSTDTQYF. In DNA form, the CDR3 reads TGTGCCAGCAGTTCGGGGGGTAGCACAGATACGCAGTATTTT.

This clone appeared once. This rearrangement joins TRBV4-2 to TRBJ2-3; TRBD2 is a possible D gene (6 bases). This CDR3 comprises 19 residues. Trimming pared 1 base from V and 7 bases from J, leaving 27 bases between. The germline V gene encodes CDR1 LGHNA and CDR2 YNFKEQ. As DNA, the CDR3 is TGTGCCAGCAGCCAAGTTCTAGCGAGAGAAATAGCTGAGCAAAATACGCAGTATTTT. Protein sequence: CASSQVLAREIAEQNTQYF.

This chain links TRBV10-3 with TRBJ1-2; D is possibly TRBD1 (5 bases). The length of the CDR3 is 18 residues. Trimming cost V 0 bases and J 8 bases, with 25 bases left between them. Per germline, CDR1 ENHRY and CDR2 SYGVKD. This CDR3 reads CAISESEWLGDWRDGYTF. The DNA for the CDR3 is TGTGCCATCAGTGAGTCAGAATGGTTAGGGGATTGGCGGGACGGCTACACCTTC.

The chain uses TRBV27 and TRBJ2-1; 10 bases line up with TRBD2. The junction had 4 bases not matched to a gene; V was cut back by 7 bases and J by 1 base. Germline V gives CDR1 MNHEY, CDR2 SMNVEV (reference sequence). This CDR3 has 15 amino acids. CDR3: CASILTSGSYNEQFF. DNA for the CDR3: TGTGCCAGCATTTTGACTAGCGGGTCCTACAATGAGCAGTTCTTC.

This clone was observed a few times. This chain uses TRBV28 with TRBJ2-5, with D possibly matching TRBD1 (8 bases). The CDR3 sequence is 19 residues long. With 3 bases removed from V and 1 base from J, the gap between germline ends came to 24 bases. Germline V gene data show CDR1 as MDHEN and CDR2 as SYDVKM. CDR3 coding DNA: TGTGCCAGCAGTTTCGTGATACAGGGGGGGGCCCAGGTCCAAGAGACCCAGTACTTC. It translates to CASSFVIQGGAQVQETQYF. Using reference TRBV28 and TRBJ2-5 for the parts outside the CDR3, the full variable domain is DVKVTQSSRYLVKRTGEKVFLECVQDMDHENMFWYRQDPGLGLRLIYFSYDVKMKEKGDIPEGYSVSREKKERFSLILESASTNQTSMYLCASSFVIQGGAQVQETQYFGPGTRLLVL.

The rearrangement joins TRBV27 to TRBJ2-3; D is possibly TRBD2 (5 bases). This CDR3 is built from 15 residues. In germline, CDR1 is MNHEY, CDR2 SMNVEV (reference sequence). Trimming stripped 0 bases from V and 4 bases from J, with 11 bases between. The CDR3 DNA reads as TGTGCCAGCAGTTTATCAGGGAGAGTCCCAGATACGCAGTATTTT. This sequence encodes CASSLSGRVPDTQYF.

The rearrangement uses TRBV6-5 and TRBJ2-7; D gene uncertain. V was cut by 10 bases and J by 5 bases, with 18 bases left in between. Germline loops: CDR1 MNHEY, CDR2 SVGAGI. The length of the CDR3 is 13 residues. As DNA, the CDR3 is TGTGCCACAAAACCCTCCGGGTTCAACGAGCAGTACTTC. It codes for CATKPSGFNEQYF.

This chain uses TRBV28 with TRBJ2-7, with a possible D match to TRBD2 (7 bases). The V and J ends lost 6 bases and 6 bases respectively, with 15 bases between them. CDR3 length: 13 amino acids. CDR1 and CDR2 from the germline V gene are MDHEN and SYDVKM. CDR3 protein: CASRPRGEGEQYF. In nucleotides, the CDR3 is TGTGCCAGCAGGCCGAGGGGGGAGGGCGAGCAGTACTTC.

This clone was recorded once. The genes are TRBV7-3 and TRBJ1-2, with no clear D. Germline CDR1 is SGHTA and CDR2 is FQGTGA. V shed 5 bases and J shed 1 base, with 8 bases lying between them. This CDR3 comprises 13 residues. The CDR3 coding sequence is TGTGCCAGCAGCCTCAGCGATAACTATGGCTACACCTTC. This sequence encodes CASSLSDNYGYTF.

The rearrangement joins TRBV13 to TRBJ2-5; TRBD1 agrees at 10 bases. V shed 2 bases, J shed 11 bases, and the junction held 11 bases outside the gene matches. CDR3 length: 15 residues. Germline V gene lookup returns CDR1 PRHDT and CDR2 FYEKMQ (reference sequence). For the CDR3, the DNA is TGTGCCAGCAGCTTAACACGGGACAGGGGTGAAGAGCAGTACTTC. Translating gives CASSLTRDRGEEQYF.

This clone has more than one count but fewer than ten. The rearrangement uses TRBV5-4 and TRBJ2-7; a weak D match, TRBD1 (6 bases). The CDR3 contains 14 residues. V lost 2 bases and J lost 0, with 9 bases in between. The germline gives CDR1 SGHNT, CDR2 YYREEE (reference sequence). The CDR3 region is CASSFPDSSYEQYF. CDR3 sequence (DNA): TGTGCCAGCAGCTTTCCGGACAGCTCCTACGAGCAGTACTTC.

CDR3 DNA: TGTGCCAGCAGTGAACTCTTCACAGATACGCAGTATTTT. It encodes CASSELFTDTQYF. This rearrangement joins TRBV6-1 to TRBJ2-3; D is ambiguous. Germline lookup yields CDR1 MNHNS and CDR2 SASEGT. V was cut by 2 bases and J by 2 bases, with 5 bases left in between. The CDR3 sequence is 13 residues long.

V is TRBV11-2 and J is TRBJ2-7; D is perhaps TRBD1 (6 bases). The V end lost 4 bases, the J end lost 3 bases, and 16 bases lay between the germline ends. Germline assignment: CDR1 SGHAT and CDR2 FQNNGV. The CDR3 totals 15 residues. The CDR3 protein is CASSSYTGLIYEQYF. DNA of the CDR3: TGTGCCAGCAGCTCATACACAGGGTTGATCTACGAGCAGTACTTC.

J is TRBJ1-6 and V is TRBV27; D ambiguous. V was cut by 5 bases and J by 0 bases, with 14 bases left in between. The CDR3 runs 17 residues. Germline V gene sequence: CDR1 MNHEY, CDR2 SMNVEV (reference sequence). CDR3 coding DNA: TGTGCCAGCAGTCAACTGCTAGGGAGCTCCTATAATTCACCCCTCCACTTT. Amino acid sequence: CASSQLLGSSYNSPLHF.

This clone was counted a single time. The chain combines TRBV7-9 with TRBJ2-7; 7 nucleotides match TRBD1. Germline CDR1 SEHNR, CDR2 FQNEAQ (reference sequence). This CDR3 spans 17 amino acids. After removal of 7 bases from V and 3 bases from J, the junction contained 18 bases not matched to a gene. Here the CDR3 reads CASNYHHSRDSDYEQYF. The CDR3 DNA reads TGTGCCAGCAACTATCACCACTCCCGGGACAGCGACTACGAGCAGTACTTC.

The V and J genes are TRBV5-4 and TRBJ1-2; D is unclear. The V end lost 4 bases, the J end lost 0 bases, and 10 bases lay between the germline ends. This CDR3 is built from 14 residues. Germline V gives CDR1 SGHNT, CDR2 YYREEE (reference sequence). CDR3 coding DNA: TGTGCCAGCAGCCCGTACAGATCTAACTATGGCTACACCTTC. It codes for CASSPYRSNYGYTF.

The chain joins TRBV27 to TRBJ2-7; 8 bases are a match to TRBD1. CDR3 length equals 15 residues. J was trimmed by 5 bases and V by 2 bases; bases with no gene match: 8. Germline V gene lookup returns CDR1 MNHEY and CDR2 SMNVEV (reference sequence). The DNA for the CDR3 is TGTGCCAGCAGTTTAGGGACAGGAAGGGCTAACGAGCAGTACTTC. Amino acid sequence: CASSLGTGRANEQYF.

The chain couples TRBV2 to TRBJ2-3; weak D call: TRBD2 (6 bases). Germline V gene data show CDR1 as SNHLY and CDR2 as FYNNEI. The CDR3 length is 17 residues. The ends were cut back, 11 bases at V and 4 bases at J, with 28 bases in the middle. The CDR3 region is CAGSFIRDSEPADTQYF. The CDR3 DNA reads as TGTGCCGGCTCTTTTATCCGGGACTCAGAACCTGCAGATACGCAGTATTTT.

V gene TRBV23-1 combines with J gene TRBJ2-7; the D is unclear. Being an ORF, TRBV23-1 has a function that is uncertain. The CDR3 has 16 amino acids. Trimming removed 0 bases at V and 3 bases at J, with 15 bases between. CDR3 in amino acids: CASSQSVGLGYYEQYF. DNA of the CDR3: TGCGCCAGCAGTCAATCGGTCGGGCTAGGGTACTACGAGCAGTACTTC.

The rearrangement uses TRBV28 and TRBJ2-7; 7 positions match TRBD2. In germline, CDR1 is MDHEN, CDR2 SYDVKM. V lost 5 bases and J lost 0; bases outside the gene matches: 10. The CDR3 contains 16 residues. The CDR3 DNA reads as TGTGCCAGCAGTCTGGCAGCGGGACTCGGCTCCTACGAGCAGTACTTC. Amino acid sequence: CASSLAAGLGSYEQYF.

This clone showed up just once. The gene calls are TRBV7-9 and TRBJ2-7; D may match TRBD1 or TRBD2 (5 bases each). Germline V gene data show CDR1 as SEHNR and CDR2 as FQNEAQ (reference sequence). V was shortened by 5 bases and J by 4 bases, with 21 bases between the two germline ends. This CDR3 spans 16 amino acids. For the CDR3, the DNA is TGTGCCAGCAGCGCCTCTACCGGGGCGCTGAGGTACGAGCAGTACTTC. This encodes CASSASTGALRYEQYF.

The chain links TRBV11-1 to TRBJ2-7; D unclear. Germline CDR1 reads SGHAT; CDR2 reads FQDESV (reference sequence). The CDR3 has 15 residues. V gave up 3 bases and J gave up 3 bases, with 15 bases separating them. CDR3 sequence reads: CASSFGRVHVYEQYF. The CDR3 coding sequence is TGTGCCAGCAGCTTCGGACGCGTCCATGTCTACGAGCAGTACTTC.

The chain combines TRBV6-5 with TRBJ2-3; D possibly corresponds to TRBD1 (6 bases). This CDR3 has 15 residues. Trimming took off 6 bases at V and 0 bases at J, with 13 bases between the two ends. CDR1 and CDR2 (germline): MNHEY, SVGAGI. CDR3 region: CASRPGHFSTDTQYF. The CDR3 DNA reads as TGTGCCAGCAGGCCGGGACACTTTAGCACAGATACGCAGTATTTT.